This TCR beta chain is from a study of OX40 agonist ivuxolimab in advanced cancers. About the study: Prior checkpoint blockade (anti-PD-1, anti-PD-L1 or anti-CTLA-4) was permitted; approximately 40% had it.

A remark on this clone: Its antigen is undetermined.

Germline CDR1 MNHEY, CDR2 SVGAGI. This CDR3 is 14 amino acids long. V was pared by 5 bases and J by 0 bases, with 11 bases between. The study's findings and limits: Expanded peripheral T-cell antigen specificity went undetermined.

Here immunoSEQ multiplex PCR was the method, and the copy in TCRdb shows in-frame clones only, minus some. The sample records about 87,000 clones, 75% to 90% being singletons. Autoimmune disease history or systemic immunosuppression led to patient exclusion. The chain employs TRBV6-5 and TRBJ2-7, with a tentative D call TRBD1 (6 bases). The source material was CD4+ or CD8+ T cells sorted from blood, sampled in a trial of the OX40 agonist ivuxolimab. The TCR sequence derives from an adult with an advanced solid tumor such as melanoma, head and neck, liver or kidney cancer. This CDR3 reads CASSNQQGSYEQYF. DNA of the CDR3: TGTGCCAGCAGTAACCAACAGGGCTCCTACGAGCAGTACTTC.